The rows below give T cell receptor beta chains drawn from one sample of a study of blood T cell repertoires in COVID-19. TCRdb's copy holds only in-frame clones and misses some; the assay was immunoSEQ multiplex PCR. This table has fewer than 200,000 clones, more than 75% appearing once. Sequencing was carried out using peripheral blood. All receptors come from a woman in her 50s with active or convalescent COVID-19. The CDR3 runs from the conserved cysteine through the conserved F or W. D genes are given only for firm matches. The size entry is marked missing in some rows and otherwise reads once, few, many or a size class.

D gene: NA; V gene: TRBV27; J gene: TRBJ1-4; clone size: NA; CDR3 protein: CASSPRWSTNEKLFF; CDR3 DNA: TGTGCCAGCAGTCCCCGGTGGTCCACTAATGAAAAACTGTTTTTT
D gene: NA; V gene: TRBV10-3; J gene: TRBJ2-3; clone size: NA; CDR3 protein: CAISAHSGARSTDTQYF; CDR3 DNA: TGTGCCATCAGTGCTCACTCAGGGGCCCGAAGCACAGATACGCAGTATTTT
D gene: NA; V gene: TRBV12-3/TRBV12-4; J gene: TRBJ2-7; clone size: many; CDR3 protein: CASSWAGYYEQYF; CDR3 DNA: TGTGCCAGCAGTTGGGCAGGTTACTACGAGCAGTACTTC
D gene: NA; V gene: TRBV7-2; J gene: TRBJ1-3; clone size: NA; CDR3 protein: CASSSEYSGNTIYF; CDR3 DNA: TGTGCCAGCAGCTCCGAGTACTCTGGAAACACCATATATTTT
D gene: NA; V gene: TRBV2; J gene: TRBJ1-3; clone size: NA; CDR3 protein: CASSEVGGSGNTIYF; CDR3 DNA: TGTGCCAGCAGTGAGGTGGGGGGGTCTGGAAACACCATATATTTT
D gene: NA; V gene: TRBV7-2; J gene: TRBJ1-2; clone size: once; CDR3 protein: CASRPGLSYGYTF; CDR3 DNA: TGTGCCAGCAGACCAGGGCTTAGCTATGGCTACACCTTC
D gene: TRBD2; V gene: TRBV10-3; J gene: TRBJ2-1; clone size: NA; CDR3 protein: CAITKNIAGGYNEQFF; CDR3 DNA: TGTGCCATCACCAAGAACATAGCGGGGGGCTACAATGAGCAGTTCTTC
D gene: NA; V gene: TRBV7-3; J gene: TRBJ1-1; clone size: NA; CDR3 protein: CASSLTGDMNTEAFF; CDR3 DNA: TGTGCCAGCAGCTTAACCGGTGACATGAACACTGAAGCTTTCTTT
D gene: NA; V gene: TRBV6-5; J gene: TRBJ1-2; clone size: NA; CDR3 protein: CASSSRRNNANYGYTF; CDR3 DNA: TGTGCCAGCAGTTCCCGGAGGAATAACGCTAACTATGGCTACACCTTC
D gene: TRBD2; V gene: TRBV7-2; J gene: TRBJ2-7; clone size: once; CDR3 protein: CASSFGGVSSYEQYF; CDR3 DNA: TGTGCCAGCAGCTTTGGGGGGGTAAGCTCCTACGAGCAGTACTTC
D gene: TRBD1; V gene: TRBV19; J gene: TRBJ1-1; clone size: NA; CDR3 protein: CASSLGTGGLEAFF; CDR3 DNA: TGTGCCAGTAGTCTAGGGACAGGGGGTCTTGAAGCTTTCTTT
D gene: NA; V gene: TRBV5-8; J gene: TRBJ2-3; clone size: NA; CDR3 protein: CASSRSTGTTDTQYF; CDR3 DNA: TGTGCCAGCAGCCGATCTACAGGAACCACAGATACGCAGTATTTT
D gene: TRBD1; V gene: TRBV5-1; J gene: TRBJ2-5; clone size: NA; CDR3 protein: CASSLEGQTQETQYF; CDR3 DNA: TGCGCCAGCAGCTTGGAGGGACAGACACAAGAGACCCAGTACTTC
D gene: TRBD1; V gene: TRBV5-4; J gene: TRBJ2-1; clone size: NA; CDR3 protein: CASSPALTGVGSYNEQFF; CDR3 DNA: TGTGCCAGCAGCCCGGCCCTCACAGGGGTTGGCTCCTACAATGAGCAGTTCTTC
D gene: NA; V gene: TRBV24-1; J gene: TRBJ2-2; clone size: once; CDR3 protein: CATSETEPTGELFF; CDR3 DNA: TGTGCCACCAGTGAGACAGAACCCACCGGGGAGCTGTTTTTT
D gene: NA; V gene: TRBV18; J gene: TRBJ2-3; clone size: NA; CDR3 protein: CASSPLAGISTDTQYF; CDR3 DNA: TGTGCCAGCTCACCACTTGCGGGCATCTCCACAGATACGCAGTATTTT
D gene: TRBD1; V gene: TRBV7-9; J gene: TRBJ1-1; clone size: NA; CDR3 protein: CASSLRTGNTEAFF; CDR3 DNA: TGTGCCAGCAGCTTACGGACAGGGAACACTGAAGCTTTCTTT
D gene: NA; V gene: TRBV19; J gene: TRBJ2-1; clone size: NA; CDR3 protein: CASSVNRVGIDYNEQFF; CDR3 DNA: TGTGCCAGTAGTGTCAACAGGGTCGGGATCGACTACAATGAGCAGTTCTTC
D gene: TRBD2; V gene: TRBV6-1; J gene: TRBJ2-3; clone size: NA; CDR3 protein: CASSEGLLAGLFEDTQYF; CDR3 DNA: TGTGCCAGCAGTGAAGGCCTACTAGCGGGGCTCTTTGAAGATACGCAGTATTTT
D gene: TRBD2; V gene: TRBV7-2; J gene: TRBJ2-3; clone size: NA; CDR3 protein: CASVAGGSTDTQYF; CDR3 DNA: TGTGCCAGCGTAGCGGGGGGTAGCACAGATACGCAGTATTTT
D gene: NA; V gene: TRBV2; J gene: TRBJ1-1; clone size: NA; CDR3 protein: CASTKQVAEAFF; CDR3 DNA: TGTGCCAGCACCAAACAGGTGGCTGAAGCTTTCTTT
D gene: NA; V gene: TRBV7-9; J gene: TRBJ1-3; clone size: few; CDR3 protein: CASSSPILGNTIYF; CDR3 DNA: TGTGCCAGCAGCTCCCCGATACTAGGAAACACCATATATTTT
D gene: TRBD1; V gene: TRBV4-3; J gene: TRBJ2-1; clone size: NA; CDR3 protein: CASSQNPGQGYNEQFF; CDR3 DNA: TGCGCCAGCAGCCAAAATCCGGGACAGGGTTACAATGAGCAGTTCTTC
D gene: NA; V gene: TRBV6-5; J gene: TRBJ1-1; clone size: NA; CDR3 protein: CASSSTLNTEAFF; CDR3 DNA: TGTGCCAGCAGCTCTACTTTGAACACTGAAGCTTTCTTT
D gene: NA; V gene: TRBV4-2; J gene: TRBJ1-3; clone size: few; CDR3 protein: CASSPLLGSSGNTIYF; CDR3 DNA: TGTGCCAGCAGCCCCCTATTGGGGAGCTCTGGAAACACCATATATTTT
D gene: NA; V gene: TRBV7-2; J gene: TRBJ1-1; clone size: NA; CDR3 protein: CASSLDFGSLPLGAFF; CDR3 DNA: TGTGCCAGCAGCTTGGATTTCGGAAGCCTCCCGCTAGGAGCTTTCTTT
D gene: NA; V gene: TRBV9; J gene: TRBJ2-1; clone size: NA; CDR3 protein: CASSVGVYNEQFF; CDR3 DNA: TGTGCCAGCAGCGTAGGAGTCTACAATGAGCAGTTCTTC
D gene: NA; V gene: TRBV12-1; J gene: TRBJ2-7; clone size: NA; CDR3 protein: CASSARLAGFSSYEQYF; CDR3 DNA: TGTGCCAGCAGCGCCAGACTAGCGGGGTTTAGCTCCTACGAGCAGTACTTC
D gene: TRBD1; V gene: TRBV19; J gene: TRBJ2-3; clone size: NA; CDR3 protein: CASSLGQGSDTQYF; CDR3 DNA: TGTGCCAGTAGTCTTGGACAGGGATCAGATACGCAGTATTTT
D gene: TRBD2; V gene: TRBV19; J gene: TRBJ2-7; clone size: NA; CDR3 protein: CASSIASGTSYEQYF; CDR3 DNA: TGTGCCAGTAGTATTGCTAGCGGGACCTCCTACGAGCAGTACTTC
D gene: NA; V gene: TRBV7-6; J gene: TRBJ2-3; clone size: NA; CDR3 protein: CASSVGGSTDTQYF; CDR3 DNA: TGTGCCAGCAGCGTCGGAGGGAGCACAGATACGCAGTATTTT
D gene: TRBD2; V gene: TRBV6-2/TRBV6-3; J gene: TRBJ2-3; clone size: NA; CDR3 protein: CASSSLGASGTTDTQYF; CDR3 DNA: TGTGCCAGCAGTTCGCTCGGAGCTAGCGGGACAACAGATACGCAGTATTTT
D gene: NA; V gene: TRBV3-1/TRBV3-2; J gene: TRBJ2-2; clone size: NA; CDR3 protein: CASSPFSGTLNTGELFF; CDR3 DNA: TGTGCCAGCAGCCCATTCTCCGGGACTTTGAACACCGGGGAGCTGTTTTTT
D gene: NA; V gene: TRBV5-1; J gene: TRBJ1-2; clone size: many; CDR3 protein: CASSLEAAEQGGYTF; CDR3 DNA: TGCGCCAGCAGCTTGGAGGCGGCGGAACAAGGTGGCTACACCTTC
D gene: TRBD2; V gene: TRBV7-8; J gene: TRBJ2-7; clone size: NA; CDR3 protein: CASSVGPPIAGANYEQYF; CDR3 DNA: TGTGCCAGCAGCGTAGGCCCCCCCATAGCGGGGGCCAACTACGAGCAGTACTTC
D gene: TRBD1; V gene: TRBV6-5; J gene: TRBJ1-2; clone size: NA; CDR3 protein: CASRRQGAGGYTF; CDR3 DNA: TGTGCCAGCAGGCGACAGGGGGCGGGAGGCTACACCTTC
D gene: NA; V gene: TRBV30; J gene: TRBJ1-4; clone size: NA; CDR3 protein: CAWSVNFATNEKLFF; CDR3 DNA: TGTGCCTGGAGTGTGAACTTTGCAACTAATGAAAAACTGTTTTTT
D gene: TRBD1; V gene: TRBV28; J gene: TRBJ2-3; clone size: few; CDR3 protein: CASSSASSGGPTDTQYF; CDR3 DNA: TGTGCCAGCAGTTCAGCCTCCTCAGGGGGTCCCACAGATACGCAGTATTTT
D gene: NA; V gene: TRBV11-2; J gene: TRBJ1-1; clone size: few; CDR3 protein: CASSLNRAPPEAFF; CDR3 DNA: TGTGCCAGCAGCTTAAACAGGGCACCGCCGGAAGCTTTCTTT
D gene: NA; V gene: TRBV25-1; J gene: TRBJ1-2; clone size: few; CDR3 protein: CASSESPGYYGYTF; CDR3 DNA: TGTGCCAGCAGTGAATCCCCAGGCTACTATGGCTACACCTTC
D gene: NA; V gene: TRBV6-5; J gene: TRBJ1-2; clone size: NA; CDR3 protein: CASSYSPLRAGGYTF; CDR3 DNA: TGTGCCAGCAGTTACTCCCCACTGAGGGCCGGCGGCTACACCTTC
D gene: NA; V gene: TRBV7-2; J gene: TRBJ2-3; clone size: NA; CDR3 protein: CASSPSYPGGFTDTQYF; CDR3 DNA: TGTGCCAGCAGCCCTAGTTACCCTGGGGGCTTCACAGATACGCAGTATTTT
D gene: TRBD1; V gene: TRBV2; J gene: TRBJ1-3; clone size: NA; CDR3 protein: CATRRQGSSGNTIYF; CDR3 DNA: TGTGCCACCCGACGACAGGGGAGCTCTGGAAACACCATATATTTT
D gene: NA; V gene: TRBV11-1; J gene: TRBJ2-2; clone size: NA; CDR3 protein: CASSSTTVMNTGELFF; CDR3 DNA: TGTGCCAGCAGCTCCACGACAGTTATGAACACCGGGGAGCTGTTTTTT
D gene: TRBD2; V gene: TRBV4-3; J gene: TRBJ2-3; clone size: NA; CDR3 protein: CASSQDLAGGVDTQYF; CDR3 DNA: TGCGCCAGCAGCCAAGACTTAGCGGGGGGGGTAGATACGCAGTATTTT
D gene: NA; V gene: TRBV9; J gene: TRBJ2-2; clone size: NA; CDR3 protein: CASSDRANTGELFF; CDR3 DNA: TGTGCCAGCAGCGACAGGGCGAACACCGGGGAGCTGTTTTTT